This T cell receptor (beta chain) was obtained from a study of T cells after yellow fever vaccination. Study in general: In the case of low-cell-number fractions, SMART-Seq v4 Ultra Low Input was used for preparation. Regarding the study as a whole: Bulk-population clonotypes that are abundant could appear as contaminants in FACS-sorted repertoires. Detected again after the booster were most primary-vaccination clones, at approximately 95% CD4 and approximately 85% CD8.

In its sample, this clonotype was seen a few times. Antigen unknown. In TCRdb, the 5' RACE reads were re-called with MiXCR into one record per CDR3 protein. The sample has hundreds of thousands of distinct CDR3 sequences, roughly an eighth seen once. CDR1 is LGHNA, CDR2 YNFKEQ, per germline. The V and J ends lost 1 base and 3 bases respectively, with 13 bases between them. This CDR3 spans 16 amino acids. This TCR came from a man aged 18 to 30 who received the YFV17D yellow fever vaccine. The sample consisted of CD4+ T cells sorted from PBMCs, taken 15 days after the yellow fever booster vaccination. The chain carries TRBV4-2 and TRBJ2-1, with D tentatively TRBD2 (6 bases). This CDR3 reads CASSQVGGARYNEQFF. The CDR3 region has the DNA TGTGCCAGCAGCCAAGTCGGAGGGGCCCGCTACAATGAGCAGTTCTTC.